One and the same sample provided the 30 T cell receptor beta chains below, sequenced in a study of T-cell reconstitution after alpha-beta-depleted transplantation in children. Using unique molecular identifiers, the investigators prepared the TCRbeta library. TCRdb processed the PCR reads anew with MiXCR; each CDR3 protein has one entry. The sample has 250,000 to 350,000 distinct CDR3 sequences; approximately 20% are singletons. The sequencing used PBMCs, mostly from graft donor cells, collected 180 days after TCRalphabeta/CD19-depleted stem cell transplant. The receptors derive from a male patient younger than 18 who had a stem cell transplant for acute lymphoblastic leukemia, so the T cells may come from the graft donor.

In nucleotides, the CDR3 is TGCAGTGCCACCAACCCGCGACAGGGGAAGAGTCAGCCCCAGCATTTT. It specifies CSATNPRQGKSQPQHF. The V gene is TRBV20-1, the J gene TRBJ1-5; 8 nucleotides agree with TRBD1. The ends lost 6 bases at V and 6 bases at J; junction bases unmatched: 16. The germline CDR1 and CDR2 sequences are DFQATT and SNEGSKA (reference sequence). This CDR3 region has 16 residues.

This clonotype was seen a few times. CDR3 nucleotides: TGCAGTGCCAGGGGCAGCGGGAGCACTCTCTCCTACGAGCAGTACTTC. This translates into CSARGSGSTLSYEQYF. This chain joins TRBV20-1 and TRBJ2-7; 8 bases fit TRBD2. V lost 6 bases to trimming and J lost 0 bases; unmatched junction nucleotides: 13. There are 16 residues in the CDR3. Germline values: CDR1 DFQATT, CDR2 SNEGSKA (reference sequence).

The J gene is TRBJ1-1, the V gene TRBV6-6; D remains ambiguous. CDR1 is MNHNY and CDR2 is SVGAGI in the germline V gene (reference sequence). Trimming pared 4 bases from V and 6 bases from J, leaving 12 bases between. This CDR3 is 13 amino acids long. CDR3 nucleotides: TGTGCCAGCAGTTTTCCACCTAGTCCTGAAGCTTTCTTT. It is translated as CASSFPPSPEAFF.

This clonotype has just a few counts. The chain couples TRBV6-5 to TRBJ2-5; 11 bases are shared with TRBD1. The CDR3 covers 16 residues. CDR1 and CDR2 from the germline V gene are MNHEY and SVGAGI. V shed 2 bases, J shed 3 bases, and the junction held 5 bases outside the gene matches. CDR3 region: CASSYTGTGGKETQYF. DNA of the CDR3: TGTGCCAGCAGTTACACCGGGACAGGGGGAAAAGAGACCCAGTACTTC.

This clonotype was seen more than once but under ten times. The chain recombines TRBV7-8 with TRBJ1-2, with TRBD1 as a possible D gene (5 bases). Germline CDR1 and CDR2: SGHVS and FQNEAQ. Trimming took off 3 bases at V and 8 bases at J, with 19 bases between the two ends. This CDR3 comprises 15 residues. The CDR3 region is CASSFSGPQGNGYTF. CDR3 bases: TGTGCCAGCAGCTTTAGTGGTCCCCAGGGCAACGGCTACACCTTC. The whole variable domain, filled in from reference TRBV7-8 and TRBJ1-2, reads GAGVSQSPRYKVAKRGQDVALRCDPISGHVSLFWYQQALGQGPEFLTYFQNEAQLDKSGLPSDRFFAERPEGSVSTLKIQRTQQEDSAVYLCASSFSGPQGNGYTFGSGTRLTVV.

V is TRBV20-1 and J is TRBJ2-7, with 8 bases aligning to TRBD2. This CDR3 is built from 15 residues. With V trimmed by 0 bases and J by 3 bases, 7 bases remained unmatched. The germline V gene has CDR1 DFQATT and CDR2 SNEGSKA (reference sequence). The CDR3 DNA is TGCAGTGCTAGAGACGGGAGGGGGTCAGACTACGAGCAGTACTTC. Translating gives CSARDGRGSDYEQYF.

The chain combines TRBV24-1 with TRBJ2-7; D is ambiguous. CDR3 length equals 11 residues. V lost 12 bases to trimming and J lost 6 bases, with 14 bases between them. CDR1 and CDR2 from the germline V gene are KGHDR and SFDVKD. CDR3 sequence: CASGSGREQYF. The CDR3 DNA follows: TGTGCCTCCGGTTCGGGTCGCGAGCAGTACTTC.

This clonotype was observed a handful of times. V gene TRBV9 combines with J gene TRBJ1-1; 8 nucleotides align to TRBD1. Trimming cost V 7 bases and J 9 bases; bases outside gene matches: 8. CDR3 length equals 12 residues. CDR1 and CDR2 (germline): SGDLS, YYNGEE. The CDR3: CASQPGTGKAFF. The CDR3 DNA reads TGTGCCAGCCAACCCGGGACAGGAAAAGCTTTCTTT.

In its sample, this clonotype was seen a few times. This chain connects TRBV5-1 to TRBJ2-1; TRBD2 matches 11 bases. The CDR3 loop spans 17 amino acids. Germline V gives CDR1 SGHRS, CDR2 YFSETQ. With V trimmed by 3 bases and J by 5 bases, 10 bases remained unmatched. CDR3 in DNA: TGCGCCAGCAGCTCCCCTAGCGGGAGGAGGGGACACAATGAGCAGTTCTTC. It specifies CASSSPSGRRGHNEQFF. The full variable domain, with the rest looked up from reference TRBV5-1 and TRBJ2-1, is KAGVTQTPRYLIKTRGQQVTLSCSPISGHRSVSWYQQTPGQGLQFLFEYFSETQRNKGNFPGRFSGRQFSNSRSEMNVSTLELGDSALYLCASSSPSGRRGHNEQFFGPGTRLTVL.

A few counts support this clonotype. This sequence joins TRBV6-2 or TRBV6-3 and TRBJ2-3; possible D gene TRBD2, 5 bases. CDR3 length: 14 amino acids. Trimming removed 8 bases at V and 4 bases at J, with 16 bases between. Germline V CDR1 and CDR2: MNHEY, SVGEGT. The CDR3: CASSRRVPPDTQYF. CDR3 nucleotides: TGTGCCAGCTCACGGCGGGTTCCCCCAGATACGCAGTATTTT.

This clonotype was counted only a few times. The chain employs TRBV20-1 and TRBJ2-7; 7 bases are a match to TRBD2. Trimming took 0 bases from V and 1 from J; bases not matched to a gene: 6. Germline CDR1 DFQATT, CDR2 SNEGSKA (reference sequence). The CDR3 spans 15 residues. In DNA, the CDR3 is TGCAGTGCTAGAGATCACGGACTAGGATCCTACGAGCAGTACTTC. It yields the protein CSARDHGLGSYEQYF.

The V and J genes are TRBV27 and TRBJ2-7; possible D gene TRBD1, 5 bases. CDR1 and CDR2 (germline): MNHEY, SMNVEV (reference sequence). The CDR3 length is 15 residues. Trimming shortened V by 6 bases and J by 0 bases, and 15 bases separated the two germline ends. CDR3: CASRRQPSISYEQYF. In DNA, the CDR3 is TGTGCCAGCAGAAGACAGCCCAGCATCTCCTACGAGCAGTACTTC.

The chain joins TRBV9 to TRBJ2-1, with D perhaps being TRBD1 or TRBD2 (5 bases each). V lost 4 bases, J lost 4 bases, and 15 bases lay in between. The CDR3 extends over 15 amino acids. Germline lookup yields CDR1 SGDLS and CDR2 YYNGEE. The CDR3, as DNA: TGTGCCAGCAGCCTCGCCTGGGGGAAGTACAATGAGCAGTTCTTC. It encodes CASSLAWGKYNEQFF. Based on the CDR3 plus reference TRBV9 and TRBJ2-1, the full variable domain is DSGVTQTPKHLITATGQRVTLRCSPRSGDLSVYWYQQSLDQGLQFLIQYYNGEERAKGNILERFSAQQFPDLHSELNLSSLELGDSALYFCASSLAWGKYNEQFFGPGTRLTVL.

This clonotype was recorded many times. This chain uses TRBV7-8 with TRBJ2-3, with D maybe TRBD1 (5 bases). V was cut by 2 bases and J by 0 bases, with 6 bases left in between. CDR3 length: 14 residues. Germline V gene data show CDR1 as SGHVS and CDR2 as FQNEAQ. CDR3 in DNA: TGTGCCAGCAGCTTAAGACAGAGCACAGATACGCAGTATTTT. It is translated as CASSLRQSTDTQYF.

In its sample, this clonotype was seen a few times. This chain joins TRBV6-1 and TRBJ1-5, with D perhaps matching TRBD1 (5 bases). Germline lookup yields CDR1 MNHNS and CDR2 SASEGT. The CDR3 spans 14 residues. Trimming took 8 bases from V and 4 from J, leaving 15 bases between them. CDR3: CASGGQGTNQPQHF. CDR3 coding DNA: TGTGCCAGCGGCGGGCAGGGCACGAATCAGCCCCAGCATTTT.

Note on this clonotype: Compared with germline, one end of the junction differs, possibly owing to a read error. The CDR3 sequence is CACSQDGGPSGETQYF. As DNA, the CDR3 is TGCGCCTGCAGCCAAGATGGTGGGCCCTCGGGGGAGACCCAGTACTTC. The chain links TRBV4-1 to TRBJ2-5; D is perhaps TRBD2 (5 bases). The germline gives CDR1 MGHRA, CDR2 YSYEKL. This CDR3 comprises 16 residues.

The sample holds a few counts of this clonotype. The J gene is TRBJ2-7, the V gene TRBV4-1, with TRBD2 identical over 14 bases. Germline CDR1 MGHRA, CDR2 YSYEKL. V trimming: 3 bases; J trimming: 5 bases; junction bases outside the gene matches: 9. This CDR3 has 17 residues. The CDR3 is CASSQLLAGLAGDEQYF. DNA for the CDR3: TGCGCCAGCAGCCAGCTCCTGGCGGGACTAGCGGGAGACGAGCAGTACTTC.

CDR3 sequence reads: CASSLSPRHEQYF. The CDR3 nucleotides read TGTGCCAGCAGTTTATCGCCCCGTCACGAGCAGTACTTC. This chain connects TRBV27 to TRBJ2-7; unclear D gene. V was cut by 0 bases and J by 5 bases, with 8 bases left in between. The CDR3 has 13 residues. CDR1 and CDR2 (germline): MNHEY, SMNVEV (reference sequence).

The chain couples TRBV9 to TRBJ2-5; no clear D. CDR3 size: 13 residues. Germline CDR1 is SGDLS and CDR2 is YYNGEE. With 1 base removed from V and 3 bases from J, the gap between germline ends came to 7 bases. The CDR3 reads CASSVPEKETQYF. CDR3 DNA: TGTGCCAGCAGCGTACCAGAAAAAGAGACCCAGTACTTC. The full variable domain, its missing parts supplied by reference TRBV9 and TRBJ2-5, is DSGVTQTPKHLITATGQRVTLRCSPRSGDLSVYWYQQSLDQGLQFLIQYYNGEERAKGNILERFSAQQFPDLHSELNLSSLELGDSALYFCASSVPEKETQYFGPGTRLLVL.

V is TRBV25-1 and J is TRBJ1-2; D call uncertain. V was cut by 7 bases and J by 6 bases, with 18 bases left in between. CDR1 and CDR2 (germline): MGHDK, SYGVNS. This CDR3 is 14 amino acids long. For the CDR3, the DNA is TGTGCCAGCAAGGGATTGGGGAGAGTCGATGGCTACACCTTC. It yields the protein CASKGLGRVDGYTF.

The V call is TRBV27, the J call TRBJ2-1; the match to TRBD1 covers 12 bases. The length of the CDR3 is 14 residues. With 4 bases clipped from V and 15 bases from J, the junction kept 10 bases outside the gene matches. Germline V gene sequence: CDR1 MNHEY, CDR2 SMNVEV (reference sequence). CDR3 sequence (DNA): TGTGCCAGCAGTTCCGGGACAGGGGGCTCCGACGCGTTCTTC. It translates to CASSSGTGGSDAFF.

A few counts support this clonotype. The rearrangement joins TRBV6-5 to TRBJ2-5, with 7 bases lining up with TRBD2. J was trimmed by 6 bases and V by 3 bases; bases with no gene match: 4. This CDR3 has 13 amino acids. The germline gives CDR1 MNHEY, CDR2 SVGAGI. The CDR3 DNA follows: TGTGCCAGCAGTTATGGCGGGAGCCAGACCCAGTACTTC. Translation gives CASSYGGSQTQYF.

The DNA of the CDR3 is TGTGCCAGCAGCGTCCCGAGGTTAGCGGGTCGGTACAATGAGCAGTTCTTC. Protein: CASSVPRLAGRYNEQFF. The gene calls are TRBV7-9 and TRBJ2-1; 7 nucleotides line up with TRBD2. The CDR3 extends over 17 amino acids. The V and J ends lost 5 bases and 4 bases, in that order; junction bases with no gene match: 14. Germline values: CDR1 SEHNR, CDR2 FQNEAQ (reference sequence). Looking up the rest from reference TRBV7-9 and TRBJ2-1 gives the full variable domain: DTGVSQNPRHKITKRGQNVTFRCDPISEHNRLYWYRQTLGQGPEFLTYFQNEAQLEKSRLLSDRFSAERPKGSFSTLEIQRTEQGDSAMYLCASSVPRLAGRYNEQFFGPGTRLTVL.

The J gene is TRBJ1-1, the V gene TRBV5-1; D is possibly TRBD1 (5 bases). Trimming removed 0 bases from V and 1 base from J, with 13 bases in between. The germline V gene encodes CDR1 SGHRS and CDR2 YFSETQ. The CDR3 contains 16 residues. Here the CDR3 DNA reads TGCGCCAGCAGCTTGGGAGGCAGGGATTGGAACACTGAAGCTTTCTTT. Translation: CASSLGGRDWNTEAFF.

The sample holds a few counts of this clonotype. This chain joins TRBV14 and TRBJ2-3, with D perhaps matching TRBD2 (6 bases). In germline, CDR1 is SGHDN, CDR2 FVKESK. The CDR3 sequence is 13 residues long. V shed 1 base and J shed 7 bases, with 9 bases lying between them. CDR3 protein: CASSQAGGNTQYF. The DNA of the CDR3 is TGTGCCAGCAGCCAAGCTGGGGGGAATACGCAGTATTTT.

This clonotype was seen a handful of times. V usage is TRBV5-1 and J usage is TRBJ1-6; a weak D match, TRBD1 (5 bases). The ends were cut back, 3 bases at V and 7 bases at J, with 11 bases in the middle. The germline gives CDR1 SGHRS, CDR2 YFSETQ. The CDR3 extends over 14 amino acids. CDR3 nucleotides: TGCGCCAGCAGCTCCCGGGACGGCAATTCACCCCTCCACTTT. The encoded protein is CASSSRDGNSPLHF.

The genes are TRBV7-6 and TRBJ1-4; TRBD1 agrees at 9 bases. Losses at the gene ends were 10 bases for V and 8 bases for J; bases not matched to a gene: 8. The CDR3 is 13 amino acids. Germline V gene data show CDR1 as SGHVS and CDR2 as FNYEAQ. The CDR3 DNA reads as TGTGCCATCTTGACAGGGGGGCGGGAAAAACTGTTTTTT. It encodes CAILTGGREKLFF.

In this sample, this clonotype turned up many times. The CDR3: CASSRGPHYEQYF. CDR3 nucleotides: TGTGCCAGCAGCCGAGGGCCCCATTACGAGCAGTACTTC. The chain recombines TRBV7-8 with TRBJ2-7, with D tentatively TRBD2 (5 bases). The V gene's germline CDR1 is SGHVS and CDR2 FQNEAQ. The CDR3 contains 13 residues. V lost 5 bases and J 4 bases, leaving 12 bases between the germline ends.

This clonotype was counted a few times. CDR3 sequence reads: CASRTGDWLTDTQYF. The CDR3, as DNA: TGCGCCAGCAGAACGGGGGACTGGCTCACAGATACGCAGTATTTT. The V and J genes are TRBV5-1 and TRBJ2-3, with TRBD2 as a possible D gene (6 bases). V was shortened by 5 bases and J by 2 bases, with 15 bases between the two germline ends. This CDR3 spans 15 amino acids. Germline V gene sequence: CDR1 SGHRS, CDR2 YFSETQ.

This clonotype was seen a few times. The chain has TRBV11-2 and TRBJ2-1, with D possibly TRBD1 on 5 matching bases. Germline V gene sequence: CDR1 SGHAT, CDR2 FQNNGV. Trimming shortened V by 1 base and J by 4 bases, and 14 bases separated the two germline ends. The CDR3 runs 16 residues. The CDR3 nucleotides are TGTGCCAGCAGCTTAGCCCCCGCAGGGCTATACAATGAGCAGTTCTTC. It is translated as CASSLAPAGLYNEQFF. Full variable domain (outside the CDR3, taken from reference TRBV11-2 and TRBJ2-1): EAGVAQSPRYKIIEKRQSVAFWCNPISGHATLYWYQQILGQGPKLLIQFQNNGVVDDSQLPKDRFSAERLKGVDSTLKIQPAKLEDSAVYLCASSLAPAGLYNEQFFGPGTRLTVL.